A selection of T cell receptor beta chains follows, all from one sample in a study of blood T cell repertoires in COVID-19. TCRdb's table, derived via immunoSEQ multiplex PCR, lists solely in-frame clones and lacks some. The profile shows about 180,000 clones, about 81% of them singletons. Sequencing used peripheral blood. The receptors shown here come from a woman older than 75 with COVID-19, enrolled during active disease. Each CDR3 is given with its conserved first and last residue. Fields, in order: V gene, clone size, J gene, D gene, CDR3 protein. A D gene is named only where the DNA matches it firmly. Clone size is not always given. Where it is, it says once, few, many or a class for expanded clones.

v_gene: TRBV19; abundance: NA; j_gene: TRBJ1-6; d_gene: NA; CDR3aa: CASKGGRGYNSPLHF
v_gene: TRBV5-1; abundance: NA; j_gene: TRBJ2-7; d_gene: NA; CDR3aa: CASKVSEGYEQYF
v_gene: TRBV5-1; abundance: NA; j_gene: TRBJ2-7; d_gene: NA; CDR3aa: CASSPAGGPVAYEQYF
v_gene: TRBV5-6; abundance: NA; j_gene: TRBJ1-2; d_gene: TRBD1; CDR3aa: CASTPSRTGHGYTF
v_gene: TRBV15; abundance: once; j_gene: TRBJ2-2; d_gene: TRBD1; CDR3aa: CATSLLDRPLTGELFF
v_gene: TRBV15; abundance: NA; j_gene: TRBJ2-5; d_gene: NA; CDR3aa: CATSRDLDSETQYF
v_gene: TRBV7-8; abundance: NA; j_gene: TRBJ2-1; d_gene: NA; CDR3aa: CASNLGETSYNEQFF
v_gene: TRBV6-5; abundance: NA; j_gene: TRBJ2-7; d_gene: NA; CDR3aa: CASRRETATSYEQYF
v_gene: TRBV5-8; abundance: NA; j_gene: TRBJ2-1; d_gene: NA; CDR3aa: CASSLELAYNEQFF
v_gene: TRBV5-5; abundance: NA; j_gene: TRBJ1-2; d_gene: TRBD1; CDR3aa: CASGQGAGYGYTF
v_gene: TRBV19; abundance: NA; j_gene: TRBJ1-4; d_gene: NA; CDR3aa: CASRHEINEKLFF
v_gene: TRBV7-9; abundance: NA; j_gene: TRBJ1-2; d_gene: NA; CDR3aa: CASSLVGGFYGYTF
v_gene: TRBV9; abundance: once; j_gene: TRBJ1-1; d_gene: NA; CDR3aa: CASSEGHLNTEAFF
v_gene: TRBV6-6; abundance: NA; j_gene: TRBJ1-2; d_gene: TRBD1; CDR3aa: CASNDREYYGYTF
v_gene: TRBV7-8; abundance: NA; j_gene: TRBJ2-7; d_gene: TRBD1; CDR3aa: CASSQVQGAWYEQYF
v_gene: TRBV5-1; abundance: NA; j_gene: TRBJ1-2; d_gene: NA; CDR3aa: CASSLGRGEEGYTF
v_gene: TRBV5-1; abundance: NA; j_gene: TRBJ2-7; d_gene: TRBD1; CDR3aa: CASSSGQGSDEQYF
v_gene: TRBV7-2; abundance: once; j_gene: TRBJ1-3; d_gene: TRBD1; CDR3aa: CASSSVGQGSHTIYF
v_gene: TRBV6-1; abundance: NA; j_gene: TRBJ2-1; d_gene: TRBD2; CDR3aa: CASSELGTSGFLSEQFF
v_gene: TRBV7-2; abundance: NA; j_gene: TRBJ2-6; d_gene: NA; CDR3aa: CASSPHHSSGANVLTF
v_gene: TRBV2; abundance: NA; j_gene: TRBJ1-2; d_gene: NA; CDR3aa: CASSEAPVDGYTF
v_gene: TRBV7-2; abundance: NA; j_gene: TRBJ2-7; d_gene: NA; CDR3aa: CASSSGELDEQYF
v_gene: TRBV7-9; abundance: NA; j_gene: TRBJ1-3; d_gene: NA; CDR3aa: CASSPGVGSGNTIYF
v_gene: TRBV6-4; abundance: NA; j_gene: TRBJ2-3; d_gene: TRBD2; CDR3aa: CASKAPRDGETSGSADTQYF
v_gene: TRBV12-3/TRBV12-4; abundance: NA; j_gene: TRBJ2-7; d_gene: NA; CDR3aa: CASSFPGSYEQYF
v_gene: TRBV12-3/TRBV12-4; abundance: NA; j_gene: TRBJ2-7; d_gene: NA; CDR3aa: CASSFAAGYEQYF
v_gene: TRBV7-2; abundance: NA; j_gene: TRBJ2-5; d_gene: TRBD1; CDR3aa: CASSLRQGRTVETQYF
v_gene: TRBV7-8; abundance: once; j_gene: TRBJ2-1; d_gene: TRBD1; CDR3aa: CASSPRQGLAADNEQFF
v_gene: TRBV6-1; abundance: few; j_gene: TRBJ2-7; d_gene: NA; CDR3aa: CASSGVGQGRNYEQYF
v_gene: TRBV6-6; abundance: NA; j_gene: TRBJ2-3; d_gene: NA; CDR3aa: CASRPGRGSTDTQYF
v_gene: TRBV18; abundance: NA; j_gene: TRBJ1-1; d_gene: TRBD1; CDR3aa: CASSPLGQGTNTEAFF
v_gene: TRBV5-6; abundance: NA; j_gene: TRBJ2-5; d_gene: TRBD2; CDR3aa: CASSTPLAGQTQYF
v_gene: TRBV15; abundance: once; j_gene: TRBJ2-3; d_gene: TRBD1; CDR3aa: CATSSWGQGVISGDTQYF
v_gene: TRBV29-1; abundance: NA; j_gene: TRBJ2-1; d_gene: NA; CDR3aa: CSPSPQGISYNEQFF
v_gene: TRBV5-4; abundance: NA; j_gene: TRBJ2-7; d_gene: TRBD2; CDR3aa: CASSLVWSGGAQDEQYF